The next 6 T cell receptor beta chains were all read from a single sample in a study of shared clonotypes between healthy human individuals. Data came from immunoSEQ multiplex PCR; TCRdb stores just in-frame clones and leaves some out. In the table there are hundreds of thousands of clones, around three quarters of which are singletons. What was sequenced was memory CD4+ T cells sorted from blood. Subset described: CD45RA-negative fraction. The receptor set was obtained from a woman younger than 45 in good health.

This clone was counted only a few times. The chain has TRBV7-9 and TRBJ1-1; 9 bases match TRBD1. Germline V CDR1 and CDR2: SEHNR, FQNEAQ (reference sequence). With V trimmed by 8 bases and J by 5 bases, 9 bases remained unmatched. The CDR3 covers 14 residues. The DNA of the CDR3 is TGTGCCAGCGACCCTGGGACAGGGTGGACTGAAGCTTTCTTT. It translates to CASDPGTGWTEAFF.

The chain uses TRBV4-2 and TRBJ2-1, with 11 nucleotides matching TRBD2. The CDR3 is 15 residues long. The V gene's germline CDR1 is LGHNA and CDR2 YNFKEQ. J gave up 8 bases and V 6 bases, and 9 bases lay outside the gene matches. The chain's CDR3 is CASSPTSGSRYEQFF. Here the CDR3 DNA reads TGTGCCAGCAGTCCCACTAGCGGGAGTCGGTATGAGCAGTTCTTC.

The chain carries TRBV2 and TRBJ1-3; perhaps TRBD1 as D (6 bases). There are 14 residues in the CDR3. The V end was cut by 6 bases, the J end by 4 bases, with 13 bases between. Looked up from germline, CDR1 is SNHLY and CDR2 is FYNNEI. CDR3 DNA: TGTGCCAGCAGGCCTACAGGGATCGGAAACACCATATATTTT. Amino acid sequence: CASRPTGIGNTIYF.

The J gene is TRBJ2-7, the V gene TRBV27, with D perhaps matching TRBD2 (6 bases). Germline V gene lookup returns CDR1 MNHEY and CDR2 SMNVEV (reference sequence). The CDR3 sequence is 13 residues long. V was clipped by 11 bases and J by 0 bases, with 14 bases between them. The CDR3 DNA is TGTGCCTCCTGGCGGGAAAGCTCCTACGAGCAGTACTTC. Translated, it gives CASWRESSYEQYF.

V usage is TRBV4-1 and J usage is TRBJ2-7, with a possible D match to TRBD2 (5 bases). Trimming removed 0 bases from V and 2 bases from J, with 14 bases in between. Germline assignment: CDR1 MGHRA and CDR2 YSYEKL. This CDR3 is built from 16 residues. The CDR3 region is CASSQEVAGKTYEQYF. Written as DNA, the CDR3 is TGCGCCAGCAGCCAAGAAGTCGCCGGGAAAACCTACGAGCAGTACTTC.

The chain uses TRBV28 and TRBJ1-5; no reliable D call. The CDR3 is 17 residues long. Trimming took 5 bases from V and 0 from J, leaving 17 bases between them. Germline assignment: CDR1 MDHEN and CDR2 SYDVKM. This CDR3 reads CASSPSLGSYSNQPQHF. The CDR3 DNA follows: TGTGCCAGCAGTCCATCCTTGGGTAGTTATAGCAATCAGCCCCAGCATTTT.